The 23 T cell receptor beta chains listed next were all sequenced from one sample in a study of blood T cell repertoires in COVID-19. Using immunoSEQ multiplex PCR, the repertoire was profiled, and TCRdb retains in-frame clones only, with some absent. The profile shows about 100,000 clones, around four fifths of them singletons. Sequences were obtained from peripheral blood. These receptors originate from a man between 65 and 80 years old with active or convalescent COVID-19.

The V call is TRBV11-1, the J call TRBJ2-1; 10 bases line up with TRBD1. The V segment lost 1 base and the J segment 3 bases; nucleotides outside the gene matches: 3. There are 16 residues in the CDR3. Germline V lookup: CDR1 SGHAT, CDR2 FQDESV (reference sequence). The CDR3 nucleotides read TGTGCCAGCAGCTTAGGGACAGGGGGTTACTACAATGAGCAGTTCTTC. This codes for CASSLGTGGYYNEQFF.

The chain is built from TRBV5-1 and TRBJ2-5; TRBD1 is a possible D gene (6 bases). CDR1 and CDR2 (germline): SGHRS, YFSETQ. Trimming removed 4 bases at V and 7 bases at J, with 17 bases between. This CDR3 region has 14 residues. The CDR3 is CASSEGQSGLTQYF. The CDR3 DNA is TGCGCCAGCAGCGAGGGACAATCGGGGCTGACCCAGTACTTC.

This chain joins TRBV11-2 and TRBJ2-7; tentatively, D is TRBD1 (7 bases). V lost 3 bases, J lost 4 bases, and 22 bases lay in between. From germline, CDR1 is SGHAT and CDR2 FQNNGV. CDR3 length: 17 residues. CDR3 DNA: TGTGCCAGCAGCTTGCGGACAGGAATTAGCGGAGATTACGAGCAGTACTTC. This translates into CASSLRTGISGDYEQYF.

The chain joins TRBV6-2 or TRBV6-3 to TRBJ2-1; TRBD2 matches 14 bases. V was clipped by 5 bases and J by 0 bases; unmatched bases: 12. This CDR3 comprises 20 residues. Germline CDR1 reads MNHEY; CDR2 reads SVGEGT. The CDR3 bases are TGTGCCAGCAGTACTTACTCCGGGACTAGCGGGGGTAGCTCCTACAATGAGCAGTTCTTC. Protein sequence: CASSTYSGTSGGSSYNEQFF.

This chain uses TRBV5-6 with TRBJ2-7, with 9 bases matching TRBD2. This CDR3 contains 15 residues. J was trimmed by 2 bases and V by 3 bases; bases with no gene match: 6. CDR1 is SGHDT, CDR2 YYEEEE, per germline. Here the CDR3 reads CASSSRLAATYEQYF. The CDR3 DNA sequence: TGTGCCAGCAGCTCGAGACTAGCGGCCACCTACGAGCAGTACTTC.

The rearrangement links TRBV7-9 to TRBJ1-1; 7 bases are shared with TRBD1. Germline trimming cut 4 bases from V and 1 base from J; bases unmatched to any gene: 12. The CDR3 loop spans 17 amino acids. Per the germline V gene, CDR1 is SEHNR and CDR2 is FQNEAQ (reference sequence). The CDR3 loop reads CASSSPRDRSTNTEAFF. The CDR3 nucleotides read TGTGCCAGCAGCTCCCCCCGGGACAGATCCACGAACACTGAAGCTTTCTTT.

V usage is TRBV6-6 and J usage is TRBJ1-1; D is unresolved. Germline V gene sequence: CDR1 MNHNY, CDR2 SVGAGI (reference sequence). The CDR3 covers 12 residues. The ends were cut back, 2 bases at V and 4 bases at J, with 5 bases in the middle. CDR3 region: CASSYSITEAFF. The CDR3, as DNA: TGTGCCAGCAGTTACAGCATCACTGAAGCTTTCTTT.

On this clone: Mismatch with germline at one junction end may stem from a read error. This chain connects TRBV28 to TRBJ1-5; 7 bases are shared with TRBD1. The V gene's germline CDR1 is MDHEN and CDR2 SYDVKM. This CDR3 has 15 amino acids. CDR3 protein: CASSSLWDSGQLQHF. The CDR3 DNA sequence: TGTGCCAGCAGTTCCCTTTGGGACAGCGGTCAGCTCCAGCATTTT.

J is TRBJ2-5 and V is TRBV5-1, with D possibly TRBD2 on 6 matching bases. Trimming removed 0 bases at V and 1 base at J, with 10 bases between. In germline, CDR1 is SGHRS, CDR2 YFSETQ. The CDR3 consists of 15 residues. This CDR3 is CASSLAAGPQETQYF. The CDR3 region has the DNA TGCGCCAGCAGCTTGGCCGCGGGGCCCCAAGAGACCCAGTACTTC. The full variable domain, with the rest looked up from reference TRBV5-1 and TRBJ2-5, is KAGVTQTPRYLIKTRGQQVTLSCSPISGHRSVSWYQQTPGQGLQFLFEYFSETQRNKGNFPGRFSGRQFSNSRSEMNVSTLELGDSALYLCASSLAAGPQETQYFGPGTRLLVL.

The chain joins TRBV5-4 to TRBJ2-1; 9 bases map to TRBD2. The CDR3 is made up of 15 amino acids. The germline V gene has CDR1 SGHNT and CDR2 YYREEE (reference sequence). Unmatched junction bases numbered 5, after V lost 4 bases and J lost 3 bases. The CDR3 protein is CASSVSSGDYNEQFF. As DNA, the CDR3 is TGTGCCAGCAGCGTGTCTAGCGGGGACTACAATGAGCAGTTCTTC.

The CDR3 sequence: CASGLSAGNTGELFF. In DNA form, the CDR3 reads TGTGCTAGTGGTTTGTCGGCAGGAAACACCGGGGAGCTGTTTTTT. V usage is TRBV12-5 and J usage is TRBJ2-2; D is uncertain. V lost 2 bases and J 2 bases, leaving 9 bases between the germline ends. The CDR3 has 15 residues. Germline loops: CDR1 LGHNT, CDR2 FRNRAP.

The chain employs TRBV7-2 and TRBJ2-2; 7 bases agree with TRBD1. Germline lookup yields CDR1 SGHTA and CDR2 FQGNSA. The CDR3 totals 15 residues. V shed 3 bases and J 1 base; nucleotides not matched to a gene: 2. CDR3 sequence: CASSLDRRNTGELFF. In DNA, the CDR3 is TGTGCCAGCAGCTTGGACAGGAGGAACACCGGGGAGCTGTTTTTT.

The V call is TRBV7-9, the J call TRBJ2-3; 7 positions match TRBD2. Losses at the gene ends were 6 bases for V and 0 bases for J; bases not matched to a gene: 6. The length of the CDR3 is 15 residues. The V gene's germline CDR1 is SEHNR and CDR2 FQNEAQ (reference sequence). The DNA for the CDR3 is TGTGCCAGCAGGGGGGGAGCGGGGAGCACAGATACGCAGTATTTT. Translating gives CASRGGAGSTDTQYF.

The V gene is TRBV29-1, the J gene TRBJ1-4, with 10 bases identical to TRBD1. The CDR3 contains 12 residues. Germline lookup yields CDR1 SQVTM and CDR2 ANQGSEA. J was trimmed by 13 bases and V by 4 bases; bases with no gene match: 6. The CDR3 region is CSVVGTGEGLFF. The CDR3, as DNA: TGCAGCGTTGTGGGGACAGGGGAAGGACTGTTTTTT. Based on the CDR3 plus reference TRBV29-1 and TRBJ1-4, the full variable domain is SAVISQKPSRDICQRGTSLTIQCQVDSQVTMMFWYRQQPGQSLTLIATANQGSEATYESGFVIDKFPISRPNLTFSTLTVSNMSPEDSSIYLCSVVGTGEGLFFGSGTQLSVL.

This clone has only one observation. The chain carries TRBV28 and TRBJ1-6, with a weak D call TRBD1 (6 bases). This CDR3 spans 18 amino acids. The germline CDR1 and CDR2 sequences are MDHEN and SYDVKM. V dropped 4 bases and J dropped 0 bases, with 16 bases sitting between them. As DNA, the CDR3 is TGTGCCAGCAGTTCACGGACAGTACATAACTCCTATAATTCACCCCTCCACTTT. Translation gives CASSSRTVHNSYNSPLHF.

This clone appeared many times. The V and J genes are TRBV19 and TRBJ1-5; D may be TRBD1 (6 bases). Germline V gives CDR1 LNHDA, CDR2 SQIVND (reference sequence). The CDR3 covers 16 residues. The V and J ends lost 4 bases and 2 bases respectively, with 15 bases between them. CDR3 in amino acids: CASSTSQGLGNQPQHF. CDR3 coding DNA: TGTGCCAGTAGTACCTCTCAGGGGTTGGGCAATCAGCCCCAGCATTTT.

The CDR3 region is CASSPSGSSYNEQFF. The CDR3 DNA follows: TGTGCCAGCTCACCAAGCGGGAGCTCCTACAATGAGCAGTTCTTC. V usage is TRBV18 and J usage is TRBJ2-1, with 8 bases fitting TRBD2. This CDR3 has 15 amino acids. V gave up 2 bases and J gave up 0 bases; unmatched junction bases: 0. Germline-derived CDR1 and CDR2 are KGHSH and LQKENI.

This chain uses TRBV6-6 with TRBJ1-6; perhaps TRBD1 as D (6 bases). In germline, CDR1 is MNHNY, CDR2 SVGAGI (reference sequence). There are 16 residues in the CDR3. V dropped 3 bases and J dropped 7 bases, with 16 bases sitting between them. CDR3 coding DNA: TGTGCCAGCAGTTATTGGCCAGGGGCCCCCAATTCACCCCTCCACTTT. Its translation: CASSYWPGAPNSPLHF.

The CDR3, as DNA: TGTGCCAGCAGTTTGGGGGCCTTGGAGACCCAGTACTTC. Its translation: CASSLGALETQYF. The rearrangement joins TRBV12-3 or TRBV12-4 to TRBJ2-5; a possible D gene is TRBD1 (6 bases). With 3 bases removed from V and 5 bases from J, the gap between germline ends came to 10 bases. The CDR3 contains 13 residues.

This clone was picked up one time. The rearrangement joins TRBV7-8 to TRBJ1-1; 7 bases are shared with TRBD1. Germline assignment: CDR1 SGHVS and CDR2 FQNEAQ. The V segment lost 4 bases and the J segment 0 bases; nucleotides outside the gene matches: 8. CDR3 length equals 16 residues. The CDR3 loop reads CASSSWDSRMNTEAFF. CDR3 bases: TGTGCCAGCAGCTCCTGGGACAGCCGGATGAACACTGAAGCTTTCTTT.

The chain joins TRBV3-1 (or the pseudogene TRBV3-2) to TRBJ2-5; a weak D match, TRBD1 (6 bases). The CDR3 covers 12 residues. The V gene lost 4 bases and the J gene lost 9 bases, with 12 bases spanning the gap. The germline gives CDR1 LGHDT, CDR2 YNNKEL (reference sequence). CDR3 DNA sequence: TGTGCCAGCAGCCGGACAGAGGGGGCCCAGTACTTC. Protein sequence: CASSRTEGAQYF.

This chain connects TRBV12-5 to TRBJ2-1; 8 bases map to TRBD1. CDR1 and CDR2 (germline): LGHNT, FRNRAP. This CDR3 has 15 residues. V was clipped by 0 bases and J by 7 bases; unmatched bases: 5. CDR3 sequence: CASGLVRWDRNEQFF. As DNA, the CDR3 is TGTGCTAGTGGTTTGGTACGGTGGGACAGGAATGAGCAGTTCTTC.

The V and J genes are TRBV19 and TRBJ1-2; D perhaps matches TRBD1 (5 bases). Between the trimmed V and J ends, which lost 7 bases and 8 bases, there was a span of 14 bases. This CDR3 is built from 12 residues. The germline CDR1 and CDR2 sequences are LNHDA and SQIVND (reference sequence). CDR3 amino acids: CASNVGKGGYTF. Here the CDR3 DNA reads TGTGCCAGTAATGTAGGGAAGGGGGGCTACACCTTC.